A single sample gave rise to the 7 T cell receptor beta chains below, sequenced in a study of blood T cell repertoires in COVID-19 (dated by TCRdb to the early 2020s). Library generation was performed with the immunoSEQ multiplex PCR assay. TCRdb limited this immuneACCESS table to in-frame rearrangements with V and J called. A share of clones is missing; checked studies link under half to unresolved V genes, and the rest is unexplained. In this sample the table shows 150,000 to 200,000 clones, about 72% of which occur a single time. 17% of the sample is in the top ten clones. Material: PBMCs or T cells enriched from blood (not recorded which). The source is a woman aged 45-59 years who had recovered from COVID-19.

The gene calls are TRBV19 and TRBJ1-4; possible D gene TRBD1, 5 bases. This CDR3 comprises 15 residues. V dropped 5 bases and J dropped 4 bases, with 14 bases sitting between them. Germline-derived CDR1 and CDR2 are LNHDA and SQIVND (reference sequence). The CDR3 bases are TGTGCCAGTAGTCCTCAGCGACAGTTTAATGAAAAACTGTTTTTT. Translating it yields CASSPQRQFNEKLFF.

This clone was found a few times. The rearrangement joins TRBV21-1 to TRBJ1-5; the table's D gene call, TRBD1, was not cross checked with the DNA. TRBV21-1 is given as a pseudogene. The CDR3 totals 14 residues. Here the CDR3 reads CANPGQGRNQPQHF. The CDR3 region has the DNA TGTGCCAACCCGGGACAGGGGCGAAATCAGCCCCAGCATTTT.

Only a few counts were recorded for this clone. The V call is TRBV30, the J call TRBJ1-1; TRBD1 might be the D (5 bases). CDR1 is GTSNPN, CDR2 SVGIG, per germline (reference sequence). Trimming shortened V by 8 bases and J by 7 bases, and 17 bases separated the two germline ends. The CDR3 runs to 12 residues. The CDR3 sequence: CAKRAGPGEAFF. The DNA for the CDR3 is TGTGCCAAAAGGGCAGGGCCGGGTGAAGCTTTCTTT.

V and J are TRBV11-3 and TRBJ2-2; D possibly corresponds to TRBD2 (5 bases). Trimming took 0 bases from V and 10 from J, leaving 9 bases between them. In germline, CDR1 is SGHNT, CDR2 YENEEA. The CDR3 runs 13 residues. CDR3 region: CASSLDPGSELFF. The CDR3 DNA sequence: TGTGCCAGCAGCTTAGATCCGGGGTCGGAGCTGTTTTTT.

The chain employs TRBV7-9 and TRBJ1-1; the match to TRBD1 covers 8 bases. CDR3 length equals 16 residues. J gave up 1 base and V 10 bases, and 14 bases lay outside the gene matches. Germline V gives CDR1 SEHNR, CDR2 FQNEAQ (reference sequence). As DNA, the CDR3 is TGTGCCACACGGCGCGGGCAGGGGGCCAAGAACACTGAAGCTTTCTTT. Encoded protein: CATRRGQGAKNTEAFF.

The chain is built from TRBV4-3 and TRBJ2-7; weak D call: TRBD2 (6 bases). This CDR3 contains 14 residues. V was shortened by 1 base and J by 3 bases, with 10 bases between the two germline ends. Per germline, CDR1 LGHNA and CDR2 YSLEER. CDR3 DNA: TGCGCCAGCAGCCAAGCTAGCGAAGGCTACGAGCAGTACTTC. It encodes CASSQASEGYEQYF.

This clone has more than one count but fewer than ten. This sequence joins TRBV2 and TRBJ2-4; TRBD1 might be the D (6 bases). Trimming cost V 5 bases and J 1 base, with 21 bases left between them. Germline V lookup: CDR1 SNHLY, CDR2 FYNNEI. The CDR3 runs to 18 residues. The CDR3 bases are TGTGCCAGCAGTTCGAGCAGGGGCCCGCAGGGGGCCAAAAACATTCAGTACTTC. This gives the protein CASSSSRGPQGAKNIQYF.